Here is one T cell receptor (beta chain) with its context. These data originate in a study of blood T cell repertoires in COVID-19. Study information: T cells, B-cell-depleted T cells, or PBMCs supplied cDNA or gDNA.

CDR3 length: 13 residues. Trimming at V came to 6 bases and at J to 6 bases, leaving 5 bases not matched to a gene. Here immunoSEQ multiplex PCR was the method, and the copy in TCRdb shows in-frame clones only, minus some. The data hold roughly 200,000 clones, with approximately 80% observed a single time. Sequenced material: peripheral blood. The gene calls are TRBV12-3 or TRBV12-4 and TRBJ1-2, with 9 bases identical to TRBD1. This clonotype was sampled from a woman of 80 years or more with COVID-19, enrolled during active disease. The CDR3 protein is CASSQGQGHGYTF. The CDR3 coding sequence is TGTGCCAGCAGCCAGGGACAGGGCCATGGCTACACCTTC.